The rows below give T cell receptor beta chains drawn from one sample of a study of T cell repertoires in cytomegalovirus infection. TCRdb re-called the reads with MiXCR, one entry per CDR3 protein. The table lists around 540,000 distinct CDR3 sequences, around 30% of them singletons, with roughly a sixth in the top ten. The antigens these receptors bind are not known. The sequences come from cultured PBMCs, collected from culture after CMV antigen stimulation. Every receptor here comes from a human donor in good health (CMV status not recorded). Some clones in this sample may be carry-over from other donors' samples. Both conserved end residues are part of each CDR3. A D gene is named only where the DNA matches it firmly. The listing skips clone size in some rows; elsewhere it reads once, few, many or a size class.

TRBV28	TRBD2	NA	TRBJ2-1	CASRLAGDSLNEQFF	TGTGCCAGCAGGCTAGCGGGAGATAGTTTGAATGAGCAGTTCTTC
TRBV12-3/TRBV12-4	TRBD2	NA	TRBJ2-1	CASRRDYLGEQFF	TGTGCCAGCAGGCGGGACTACCTCGGAGAGCAGTTCTTC
TRBV7-2	TRBD2	NA	TRBJ2-5	CASSRSGGRELQETQYF	TGTGCCAGCAGCCGGTCGGGCGGGAGGGAACTTCAAGAGACCCAGTACTTC
TRBV29-1	TRBD1	NA	TRBJ1-1	CSVLGTAGNTEAFF	TGCAGCGTGCTTGGGACAGCCGGGAACACTGAAGCTTTCTTT
TRBV20-1	TRBD2	NA	TRBJ2-1	CSADLLAGGEQFF	TGCAGTGCTGACCTACTAGCGGGAGGTGAGCAGTTCTTC
TRBV18	NA	once	TRBJ2-5	CASSPREGRRYQETQYF	TGTGCCAGCTCACCCCGTGAAGGGAGGAGGTACCAAGAGACCCAGTACTTC
TRBV19	NA	NA	TRBJ2-7	CASMQLPSNGEQYF	TGTGCCAGTATGCAGCTGCCCTCTAACGGCGAGCAGTACTTC
TRBV7-2	NA	many	TRBJ1-3	CASSLTSGRGNTIYF	TGTGCCAGCAGCTTAACCTCAGGGCGCGGAAACACCATATATTTT
TRBV6-1	NA	NA	TRBJ2-3	CASRIDTQYF	TGTGCCAGCAGGATTGATACGCAGTATTTT
TRBV9	NA	few	TRBJ2-3	CASSVAPGNGTDTQYF	TGTGCCAGCAGCGTAGCTCCGGGGAATGGCACAGATACGCAGTATTTT
TRBV2	NA	many	TRBJ1-5	CASRHGGNQPQHF	TGTGCCAGCAGACATGGGGGCAATCAGCCCCAGCATTTT
TRBV7-2	NA	many	TRBJ1-1	CASSRQSTEAFF	TGTGCCAGCAGCCGACAGTCCACTGAAGCTTTCTTT
TRBV19	NA	NA	TRBJ2-1	CASSILDNEQFF	TGTGCCAGTAGTATTTTGGACAATGAGCAGTTCTTC
TRBV4-1	NA	few	TRBJ2-7	CASSQEVQGLVEEQYF	TGCGCCAGCAGCCAAGAGGTCCAAGGGTTGGTGGAAGAGCAGTACTTC
TRBV7-8	TRBD2	NA	TRBJ2-3	CASSLELSSGITQYF	TGTGCCAGCAGCTTAGAGCTGTCTAGCGGGATTACGCAGTATTTT
TRBV4-3	NA	NA	TRBJ2-1	CASSQGLGAGDYNEQFF	TGCGCCAGCAGCCAAGGCCTAGGGGCGGGTGACTACAATGAGCAGTTCTTC
TRBV7-9	NA	few	TRBJ1-3	CASSGFATAGNTIYF	TGTGCCAGCAGCGGATTCGCGACTGCTGGAAACACCATATATTTT
TRBV27	NA	few	TRBJ2-3	CASSFSQSGTDTQYF	TGTGCCAGCAGTTTTTCCCAATCTGGCACAGATACGCAGTATTTT